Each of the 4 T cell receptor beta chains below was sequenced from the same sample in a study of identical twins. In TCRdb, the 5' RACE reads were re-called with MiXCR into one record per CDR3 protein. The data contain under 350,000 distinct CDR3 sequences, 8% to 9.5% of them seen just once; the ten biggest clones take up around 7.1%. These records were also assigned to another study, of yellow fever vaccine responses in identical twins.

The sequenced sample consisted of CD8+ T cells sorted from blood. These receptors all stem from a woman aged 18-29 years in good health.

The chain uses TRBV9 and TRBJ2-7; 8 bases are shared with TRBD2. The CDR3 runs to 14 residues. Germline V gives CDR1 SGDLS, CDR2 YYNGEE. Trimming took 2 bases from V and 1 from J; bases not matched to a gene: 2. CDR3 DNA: TGTGCCAGCAGCGTTAGCGGGGAATCCTACGAGCAGTACTTC. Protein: CASSVSGESYEQYF.

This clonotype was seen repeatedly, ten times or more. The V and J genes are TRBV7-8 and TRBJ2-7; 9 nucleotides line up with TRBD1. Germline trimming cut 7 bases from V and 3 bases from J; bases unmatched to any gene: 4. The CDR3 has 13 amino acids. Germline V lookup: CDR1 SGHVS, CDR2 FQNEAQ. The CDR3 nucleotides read TGTGCCAGCATCGGGGACAGGGACTACGAGCAGTACTTC. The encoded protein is CASIGDRDYEQYF.

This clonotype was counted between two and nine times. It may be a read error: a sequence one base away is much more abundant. The CDR3 spells CASSLSPYYEQYF. The CDR3 DNA is TGTGCCAGCAGCTTATCCCCCTACTACGAGCAGTACTTC. This chain joins TRBV7-2 and TRBJ2-7, with D unclear. The CDR3 is made up of 13 amino acids. From germline, CDR1 is SGHTA and CDR2 FQGNSA. V lost 2 bases and J 3 bases, leaving 8 bases between the germline ends.

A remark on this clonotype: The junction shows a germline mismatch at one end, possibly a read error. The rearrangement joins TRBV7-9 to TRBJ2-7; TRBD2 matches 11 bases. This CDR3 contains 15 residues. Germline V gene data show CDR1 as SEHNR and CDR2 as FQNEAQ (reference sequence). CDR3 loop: CACSSILAGAYEQYF. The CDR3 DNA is TGTGCCTGCAGCTCGATACTAGCGGGGGCCTACGAGCAGTACTTC.